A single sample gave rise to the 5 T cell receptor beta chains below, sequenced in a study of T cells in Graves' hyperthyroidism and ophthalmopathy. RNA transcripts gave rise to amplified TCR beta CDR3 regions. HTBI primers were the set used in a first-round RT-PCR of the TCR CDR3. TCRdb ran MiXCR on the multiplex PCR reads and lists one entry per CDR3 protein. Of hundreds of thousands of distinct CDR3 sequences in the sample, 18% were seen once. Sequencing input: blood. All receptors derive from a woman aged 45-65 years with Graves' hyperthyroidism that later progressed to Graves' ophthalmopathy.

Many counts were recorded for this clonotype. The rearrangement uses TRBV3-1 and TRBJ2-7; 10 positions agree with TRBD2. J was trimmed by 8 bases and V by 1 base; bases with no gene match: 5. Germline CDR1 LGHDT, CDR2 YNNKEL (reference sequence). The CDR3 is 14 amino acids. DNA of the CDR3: TGTGCCAGCAGCCAAGCCGAACTAGCGGGGAAGCAGTACTTC. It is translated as CASSQAELAGKQYF.

As DNA, the CDR3 is TGTGCCAGTAGTCGGGACATCTATGGCTACACCTTC. It is translated as CASSRDIYGYTF. This rearrangement joins TRBV19 to TRBJ1-2, with D tentatively TRBD1 (6 bases). This CDR3 spans 12 amino acids. Germline V CDR1 and CDR2: LNHDA, SQIVND (reference sequence). Trimming pared 5 bases from V and 4 bases from J, leaving 8 bases between.

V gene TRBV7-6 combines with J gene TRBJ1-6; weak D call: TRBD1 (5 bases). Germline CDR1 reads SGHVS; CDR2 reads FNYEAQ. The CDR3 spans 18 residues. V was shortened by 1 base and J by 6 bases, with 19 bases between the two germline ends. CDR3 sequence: CASSLVSWGGTGNSPLHF. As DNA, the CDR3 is TGTGCCAGCAGCTTAGTCTCCTGGGGGGGGACCGGTAATTCACCCCTCCACTTT. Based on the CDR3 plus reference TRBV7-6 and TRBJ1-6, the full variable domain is GAGVSQSPRYKVTKRGQDVALRCDPISGHVSLYWYRQALGQGPEFLTYFNYEAQQDKSGLPNDRFSAERPEGSISTLTIQRTEQRDSAMYRCASSLVSWGGTGNSPLHFGNGTRLTVT.

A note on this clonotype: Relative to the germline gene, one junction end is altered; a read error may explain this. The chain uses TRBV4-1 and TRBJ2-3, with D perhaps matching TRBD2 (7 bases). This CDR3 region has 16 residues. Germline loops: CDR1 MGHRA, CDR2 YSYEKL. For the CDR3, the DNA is TGCGCCAGCACCCAAACGGGGGGCACCCTCACAGATACGCAGTATTTT. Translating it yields CASTQTGGTLTDTQYF.

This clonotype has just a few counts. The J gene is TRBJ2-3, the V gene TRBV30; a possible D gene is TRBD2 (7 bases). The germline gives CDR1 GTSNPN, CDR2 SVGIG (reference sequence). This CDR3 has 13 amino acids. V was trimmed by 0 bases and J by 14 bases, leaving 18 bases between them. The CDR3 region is CAWSVSAGAHPYF. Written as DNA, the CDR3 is TGTGCCTGGAGTGTAAGCGCGGGGGCCCACCCGTATTTT.